Shown below are 20 T cell receptor beta chains from a single sample sequenced in a study of beta chain features in type 1 diabetes. The isolated RNA, all of it, was reverse transcribed, so expressed TCRB transcripts were what got sequenced. Assay used: immunoSEQ multiplex PCR; TCRdb lists only in-frame clones, some missing. This sample yields 80,000 to 90,000 clones, of which about a third are seen a single time; 0.45% belongs to the top ten. Sequencing was performed on stem cell memory CD4+ T cells from blood. Receptors originate from a woman aged 18 to 35 in good health.

J is TRBJ1-1 and V is TRBV7-2; 7 bases map to TRBD1. Per the germline V gene, CDR1 is SGHTA and CDR2 is FQGNSA. This CDR3 is 14 amino acids long. V gave up 5 bases and J gave up 1 base; unmatched junction bases: 4. Here the CDR3 reads CASSPQGTNTEAFF. DNA of the CDR3: TGTGCCAGCAGCCCACAGGGGACGAACACTGAAGCTTTCTTT.

This clone occurred once. The V gene is TRBV6-1, the J gene TRBJ2-5; possibly TRBD2 for D (6 bases). CDR1 and CDR2 (germline): MNHNS, SASEGT. The CDR3 is 13 residues long. V was cut by 3 bases and J by 4 bases, with 9 bases left in between. For the CDR3, the DNA is TGTGCCAGCAGTGAGGGGGGTCCAGAGACCCAGTACTTC. Its protein is CASSEGGPETQYF.

The chain combines TRBV7-2 with TRBJ2-2, with 13 bases matching TRBD2. Germline-derived CDR1 and CDR2 are SGHTA and FQGNSA. Trimming took 2 bases from V and 2 from J; bases not matched to a gene: 5. This CDR3 is built from 18 residues. CDR3 protein: CASSLRTSGGPNTGELFF. The CDR3 DNA reads TGTGCCAGCAGCTTAAGGACTAGCGGGGGCCCCAACACCGGGGAGCTGTTTTTT.

This rearrangement joins TRBV18 to TRBJ2-1, with D perhaps TRBD1 (6 bases). Germline CDR1 reads KGHSH; CDR2 reads LQKENI. The CDR3 consists of 14 residues. Trimming removed 2 bases from V and 5 bases from J, with 10 bases in between. CDR3 region: CASSPGAGDNEQFF. DNA for the CDR3: TGTGCCAGCTCACCAGGGGCAGGGGACAATGAGCAGTTCTTC.

This clone occurred a few times. The chain employs TRBV14 and TRBJ2-1; tentatively, D is TRBD2 (6 bases). The CDR3 totals 15 residues. Germline V gives CDR1 SGHDN, CDR2 FVKESK. V was clipped by 4 bases and J by 4 bases, with 14 bases between them. CDR3 sequence: CASSLVGGLYNEQFF. CDR3 in DNA: TGTGCCAGCAGCCTGGTCGGGGGTTTATACAATGAGCAGTTCTTC.

The CDR3: CASSGLAGGTYEQYF. The CDR3 coding sequence is TGCGCCAGCAGCGGACTAGCGGGGGGGACCTACGAGCAGTACTTC. This chain links TRBV5-1 with TRBJ2-7; 15 positions agree with TRBD2. The V gene end was trimmed by 4 bases and the J gene end by 2 bases; junction bases not matched to a gene: 1. CDR1 SGHRS and CDR2 YFSETQ come from the germline V gene. The CDR3 is 15 amino acids.

V is TRBV7-2 and J is TRBJ1-5, with 7 nucleotides matching TRBD1. The CDR3 runs 15 residues. V lost 5 bases, J lost 4 bases, and 8 bases stayed unmatched. CDR1 is SGHTA and CDR2 is FQGNSA in the germline V gene. This chain's CDR3 is CASSPAGQYNQPQHF. CDR3 bases: TGTGCCAGCAGCCCCGCGGGACAGTATAATCAGCCCCAGCATTTT.

This clone turned up a few times. V usage is TRBV30 and J usage is TRBJ2-3, with D possibly being TRBD1 (6 bases). The CDR3 is 13 residues long. V was clipped by 0 bases and J by 9 bases, with 13 bases between them. Germline lookup yields CDR1 GTSNPN and CDR2 SVGIG (reference sequence). CDR3 amino acids: CAWSVQPTGTQYF. Written as DNA, the CDR3 is TGTGCCTGGAGTGTACAACCCACAGGGACGCAGTATTTT.

This clone was detected only a few times. The V and J genes are TRBV11-2 and TRBJ2-1; TRBD2 matches 9 bases. Germline CDR1 is SGHAT and CDR2 is FQNNGV. The V gene end was trimmed by 1 base and the J gene end by 6 bases; junction bases not matched to a gene: 7. The length of the CDR3 is 16 residues. In DNA form, the CDR3 reads TGTGCCAGCAGCTTAGGAAGGCGGGAGGGCCTCAATGAGCAGTTCTTC. This sequence encodes CASSLGRREGLNEQFF.

The rearrangement uses TRBV6-5 and TRBJ2-4, with 8 positions matching TRBD2. From germline, CDR1 is MNHEY and CDR2 SVGAGI. CDR3 length: 15 amino acids. V lost 1 base and J lost 4; bases outside the gene matches: 3. The chain's CDR3 is CASSYYRGGKNIQYF. The CDR3 bases are TGTGCCAGCAGTTACTACCGGGGGGGAAAAAACATTCAGTACTTC.

The chain carries TRBV5-1 and TRBJ2-3, with TRBD2 matching 9 bases. The V gene's germline CDR1 is SGHRS and CDR2 YFSETQ. The CDR3 extends over 17 amino acids. J gave up 2 bases and V 0 bases, and 7 bases lay outside the gene matches. CDR3 nucleotides: TGCGCCAGCAGCTTGGGGACGACTAGCGGCAACACAGATACGCAGTATTTT. Encoded protein: CASSLGTTSGNTDTQYF. Using reference TRBV5-1 and TRBJ2-3 for the parts outside the CDR3, the full variable domain is KAGVTQTPRYLIKTRGQQVTLSCSPISGHRSVSWYQQTPGQGLQFLFEYFSETQRNKGNFPGRFSGRQFSNSRSEMNVSTLELGDSALYLCASSLGTTSGNTDTQYFGPGTRLTVL.

This chain links TRBV12-5 with TRBJ2-1; the match to TRBD1 covers 11 bases. V trimming: 0 bases; J trimming: 6 bases; junction bases outside the gene matches: 4. CDR3 length: 16 residues. Germline V gives CDR1 LGHNT, CDR2 FRNRAP. CDR3 loop: CASGLVLGTGGNEQFF. CDR3 coding DNA: TGTGCTAGTGGTTTGGTACTTGGGACAGGGGGCAATGAGCAGTTCTTC.

The gene calls are TRBV10-1 and TRBJ2-5, with 13 bases that match TRBD2. The germline gives CDR1 WNHNN, CDR2 SYGVQD (reference sequence). With V trimmed by 3 bases and J by 2 bases, 0 bases remained unmatched. CDR3 length: 15 amino acids. The CDR3 region is CASSELAGGQETQYF. CDR3 in DNA: TGCGCCAGCAGTGAACTAGCGGGAGGGCAAGAGACCCAGTACTTC.

This clone was detected only a few times. The rearrangement links TRBV7-3 to TRBJ2-1; TRBD1 is a possible D gene (6 bases). Germline V gene lookup returns CDR1 SGHTA and CDR2 FQGTGA. Trimming shortened V by 8 bases and J by 5 bases, and 10 bases separated the two germline ends. The CDR3 has 12 amino acids. CDR3 sequence reads: CASQGGDNEQFF. CDR3 bases: TGTGCCAGCCAAGGGGGTGACAATGAGCAGTTCTTC. The full variable domain, with the rest looked up from reference TRBV7-3 and TRBJ2-1, is GAGVSQTPSNKVTEKGKYVELRCDPISGHTALYWYRQSLGQGPEFLIYFQGTGAADDSGLPNDRFFAVRPEGSVSTLKIQRTERGDSAVYLCASQGGDNEQFFGPGTRLTVL.

The sample holds a few counts of this clone. The rearrangement links TRBV29-1 to TRBJ2-3; D gene unclear. The CDR3 is made up of 13 amino acids. The germline V gene has CDR1 SQVTM and CDR2 ANQGSEA. The CDR3 region is CSQWAAFTDTQYF. The CDR3 DNA reads TGCAGTCAGTGGGCAGCTTTTACAGATACGCAGTATTTT.

V usage is TRBV7-8 and J usage is TRBJ1-2; 7 bases line up with TRBD1. CDR1 and CDR2 from the germline V gene are SGHVS and FQNEAQ. With V trimmed by 5 bases and J by 7 bases, 13 bases remained unmatched. This CDR3 comprises 15 residues. Here the CDR3 reads CASSPSRQGLGGYTF. The CDR3 DNA reads TGTGCCAGCAGCCCTTCCCGACAGGGACTAGGTGGCTACACCTTC.

The CDR3 is CAIGLAGATLPETQYF. Here the CDR3 DNA reads TGTGCCATCGGACTAGCGGGAGCCACGCTTCCAGAGACCCAGTACTTC. This chain links TRBV2 with TRBJ2-5; TRBD2 aligns across 13 bases. V shed 10 bases and J 4 bases; nucleotides not matched to a gene: 12. CDR1 is SNHLY and CDR2 is FYNNEI in the germline V gene. CDR3 size: 16 residues.

V gene TRBV7-2 combines with J gene TRBJ2-7; D is unclear. V lost 0 bases, J lost 1 base, and 7 bases lay in between. The V gene's germline CDR1 is SGHTA and CDR2 FQGNSA. CDR3 length equals 14 residues. The CDR3 loop reads CASSLASTSYEQYF. As DNA, the CDR3 is TGTGCCAGCAGCTTAGCCTCGACTTCCTACGAGCAGTACTTC.

The chain couples TRBV5-1 to TRBJ1-2; tentative D call: TRBD1 (6 bases). With 4 bases removed from V and 3 bases from J, the gap between germline ends came to 16 bases. CDR1 and CDR2 from the germline V gene are SGHRS and YFSETQ. The CDR3 covers 15 residues. CDR3 nucleotides: TGCGCCAGCAGCCCATACCAGGGGAAAGACTATGGCTACACCTTC. It translates to CASSPYQGKDYGYTF. The full variable domain, its missing parts supplied by reference TRBV5-1 and TRBJ1-2, is KAGVTQTPRYLIKTRGQQVTLSCSPISGHRSVSWYQQTPGQGLQFLFEYFSETQRNKGNFPGRFSGRQFSNSRSEMNVSTLELGDSALYLCASSPYQGKDYGYTFGSGTRLTVV.

In its sample, this clone was seen a few times. V and J are TRBV5-6 and TRBJ2-7, with 8 bases aligning to TRBD1. The CDR3 has 16 residues. The ends lost 3 bases at V and 3 bases at J; junction bases unmatched: 11. The germline CDR1 and CDR2 sequences are SGHDT and YYEEEE. CDR3 sequence (DNA): TGTGCCAGCAGCTGGGGCCTGGGGACAGGCCACTACGAGCAGTACTTC. This translates into CASSWGLGTGHYEQYF.